Below, 15 T cell receptor beta chains from the same sample are listed, as sequenced in a study of blood T cell repertoires in COVID-19. Repertoires were generated with immunoSEQ multiplex PCR, while TCRdb's copy carries only in-frame clones and drops some. Of approximately 72,000 clones in the sample, just under 90% were seen once. The sequencing sample was made of peripheral blood. All receptors come from a man aged 60-69 years with acute or convalescent COVID-19.

This clone has a handful of counts. J is TRBJ2-7 and V is TRBV7-6, with 8 nucleotides matching TRBD1. The CDR3 is 14 amino acids. V trimming: 5 bases; J trimming: 5 bases; junction bases outside the gene matches: 8. CDR1 and CDR2 (germline): SGHVS, FNYEAQ. The CDR3 region is CASSRTGRVDEQYF. The CDR3, as DNA: TGTGCCAGCAGCCGGACAGGGCGGGTAGACGAGCAGTACTTC.

The chain employs TRBV6-5 and TRBJ1-4; TRBD1 is a possible D gene (5 bases). V lost 7 bases to trimming and J lost 8 bases, with 17 bases between them. Germline V gene sequence: CDR1 MNHEY, CDR2 SVGAGI. The CDR3 is made up of 14 amino acids. CDR3: CASTLGGAGEKLFF. The DNA of the CDR3 is TGTGCCAGCACCCTTGGAGGGGCTGGAGAAAAACTGTTTTTT.

The chain has TRBV11-3 and TRBJ2-1; a weak D match, TRBD2 (5 bases). Per the germline V gene, CDR1 is SGHNT and CDR2 is YENEEA. The V end lost 3 bases, the J end lost 9 bases, and 24 bases lay between the germline ends. The CDR3 is made up of 17 amino acids. The DNA for the CDR3 is TGTGCCAGCAGCTTCCGTATGATGGGGAGCCCCCTCGGTGAGCAGTTCTTC. Its translation: CASSFRMMGSPLGEQFF.

This clone has more than one count but fewer than ten. V is TRBV18 and J is TRBJ1-2, with D perhaps matching TRBD1 (6 bases). V was cut by 2 bases and J by 2 bases, with 6 bases left in between. This CDR3 contains 13 residues. Germline CDR1 reads KGHSH; CDR2 reads LQKENI. CDR3 in DNA: TGTGCCAGCTCACCAGGACAGAACTATGGCTACACCTTC. This translates into CASSPGQNYGYTF.

This clone has a single count. This chain connects TRBV25-1 to TRBJ2-5; TRBD1 agrees at 9 bases. The CDR3 length is 16 residues. J gave up 4 bases and V 1 base, and 7 bases lay outside the gene matches. The V gene's germline CDR1 is MGHDK and CDR2 SYGVNS. In DNA form, the CDR3 reads TGTGCCAGCAGTGAATTGGGACAGGGAGGGAGAGAGACCCAGTACTTC. It is translated as CASSELGQGGRETQYF.

This clone showed up just once. The gene calls are TRBV5-6 and TRBJ2-3; no reliable D call. This CDR3 has 15 residues. Germline V gene sequence: CDR1 SGHDT, CDR2 YYEEEE. V lost 3 bases and J lost 1, with 12 bases in between. The CDR3 is CASSSPKTGTDTQYF. The DNA of the CDR3 is TGTGCCAGCAGCTCGCCGAAAACAGGCACAGATACGCAGTATTTT.

This chain connects TRBV7-6 to TRBJ1-1; maybe TRBD1 (6 bases). Trimming took off 1 base at V and 3 bases at J, with 12 bases between the two ends. The CDR3 has 15 amino acids. Germline V gene lookup returns CDR1 SGHVS and CDR2 FNYEAQ. The CDR3 sequence is CASSLGRDTYTEAFF. In nucleotides, the CDR3 is TGTGCCAGCAGCTTAGGCCGGGACACTTACACTGAAGCTTTCTTT.

This rearrangement joins TRBV12-5 to TRBJ1-2; the D gene is possibly TRBD1 (6 bases). The CDR3 consists of 13 residues. Trimming shortened V by 2 bases and J by 5 bases, and 9 bases separated the two germline ends. Germline-derived CDR1 and CDR2 are LGHNT and FRNRAP. CDR3 protein: CASGLPQGYGYTF. CDR3 nucleotides: TGTGCTAGTGGTTTGCCACAGGGTTATGGCTACACCTTC.

The CDR3 here is CATLHSGGPHEQYF. The CDR3 DNA reads as TGCGCCACCTTACATAGCGGGGGGCCCCACGAGCAGTACTTC. The V gene is TRBV10-2, the J gene TRBJ2-7, with TRBD2 identical over 10 bases. V was clipped by 10 bases and J by 5 bases; unmatched bases: 11. The CDR3 is made up of 14 amino acids. CDR1 and CDR2 from the germline V gene are WSHSY and SAAADI.

The chain has TRBV25-1 and TRBJ1-2, with D possibly being TRBD1 (5 bases). The V end lost 3 bases, the J end lost 8 bases, and 13 bases lay between the germline ends. The CDR3 runs to 13 residues. From germline, CDR1 is MGHDK and CDR2 SYGVNS. This chain's CDR3 is CASSDPPRGGYTF. CDR3 nucleotide sequence: TGTGCCAGCAGTGATCCCCCAAGGGGAGGCTACACCTTC.

The chain carries TRBV5-8 and TRBJ2-1; the match to TRBD1 covers 7 bases. The trim removed 0 bases at V and 8 bases at J, leaving 8 bases unmatched. The CDR3 covers 15 residues. Germline assignment: CDR1 SGHTS and CDR2 YDEGEE. CDR3 loop: CASSLGQGALDEQFF. The CDR3 nucleotides are TGTGCCAGCAGCTTGGGACAGGGAGCTTTGGATGAGCAGTTCTTC.

The count of this clone is one. The chain has TRBV19 and TRBJ2-3; no reliable D call. Deletions cut 4 bases from V and 0 bases from J, with 11 bases between. Germline values: CDR1 LNHDA, CDR2 SQIVND (reference sequence). The length of the CDR3 is 15 residues. The DNA for the CDR3 is TGTGCCAGTAGTAAACCCTTTACTAGCACAGATACGCAGTATTTT. This encodes CASSKPFTSTDTQYF.

In its sample, this clone was seen once. The chain links TRBV11-2 to TRBJ1-2, with D uncertain. There are 16 residues in the CDR3. The V end was cut by 4 bases, the J end by 3 bases, with 18 bases between. From germline, CDR1 is SGHAT and CDR2 FQNNGV. In DNA, the CDR3 is TGTGCCAGCAGCTCACAGACTTGGGAGGACCACTATGGCTACACCTTC. The encoded protein is CASSSQTWEDHYGYTF. Together with reference TRBV11-2 and TRBJ1-2, the CDR3 gives the full variable domain: EAGVAQSPRYKIIEKRQSVAFWCNPISGHATLYWYQQILGQGPKLLIQFQNNGVVDDSQLPKDRFSAERLKGVDSTLKIQPAKLEDSAVYLCASSSQTWEDHYGYTFGSGTRLTVV.

The rearrangement links TRBV7-2 to TRBJ1-4, with D possibly being TRBD1 (5 bases). The V gene lost 6 bases and the J gene lost 4 bases, with 9 bases spanning the gap. The CDR3 is 13 residues long. Germline CDR1 SGHTA, CDR2 FQGNSA. The CDR3 DNA reads as TGTGCCAGCAGTCCTCAGGGTAATGAAAAACTGTTTTTT. Amino acids: CASSPQGNEKLFF.

The J gene is TRBJ2-1, the V gene TRBV11-2; the D gene is possibly TRBD2 (5 bases). The germline gives CDR1 SGHAT, CDR2 FQNNGV. There are 12 residues in the CDR3. Between the trimmed V and J ends, which lost 5 bases and 7 bases, there was a span of 9 bases. The CDR3 loop is CASSPGWNEQFF. CDR3 coding DNA: TGTGCCAGCAGCCCGGGGTGGAATGAGCAGTTCTTC.